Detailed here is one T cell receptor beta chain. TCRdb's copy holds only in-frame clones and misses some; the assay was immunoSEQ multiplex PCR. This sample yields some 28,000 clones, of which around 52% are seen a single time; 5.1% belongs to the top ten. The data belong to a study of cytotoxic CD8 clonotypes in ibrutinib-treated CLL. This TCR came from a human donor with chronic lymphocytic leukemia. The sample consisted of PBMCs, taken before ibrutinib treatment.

The CDR3 reads CASSLISGRTYEQYF. DNA of the CDR3: TGTGCCAGCAGCTTAATTAGCGGGAGGACCTACGAGCAGTACTTC. V usage is TRBV7-9 and J usage is TRBJ2-7; 10 nucleotides line up with TRBD2. Germline CDR1 is SEHNR and CDR2 is FQNEAQ (reference sequence). V shed 2 bases, J shed 2 bases, and the junction held 3 bases outside the gene matches. The CDR3 spans 15 residues.